The 19 T cell receptor beta chains below were found in one sample sequenced in a study of T cells in localized non-small cell lung cancer. Profiled with immunoSEQ multiplex PCR; TCRdb holds only in-frame clones, not every one. This table has around 140,000 clones, 80% to 90% appearing once. Here the sequenced sample was peripheral blood, taken before any cancer treatment. The receptors originated from an older female donor with stage I lung adenocarcinoma.

CDR3 loop: CASSPSVLSGVNTEAFF. The CDR3 nucleotides read TGTGCCAGCAGCCCTAGCGTCCTGTCTGGGGTGAACACTGAAGCTTTCTTT. The chain combines TRBV2 with TRBJ1-1; D uncertain. CDR1 SNHLY and CDR2 FYNNEI come from the germline V gene. The CDR3 totals 17 residues. With 6 bases removed from V and 0 bases from J, the gap between germline ends came to 20 bases.

The chain recombines TRBV6-1 with TRBJ2-7; D might be TRBD2 (5 bases). Trimming removed 5 bases from V and 4 bases from J, with 15 bases in between. Germline loops: CDR1 MNHNS, CDR2 SASEGT. The CDR3 covers 14 residues. CDR3 region: CASSQVLEGYEQYF. The CDR3 region has the DNA TGTGCCAGCAGTCAGGTCCTAGAGGGTTACGAGCAGTACTTC.

The chain combines TRBV29-1 with TRBJ2-7, with 8 bases fitting TRBD2. Germline V gives CDR1 SQVTM, CDR2 ANQGSEA. V was pared by 7 bases and J by 3 bases, with 11 bases of the junction left unmatched. This CDR3 has 14 amino acids. The CDR3 DNA is TGCAGCGCCAGACCCGGGGGGGACAACTACGAGCAGTACTTC. This translates into CSARPGGDNYEQYF.

The gene calls are TRBV25-1 and TRBJ1-4; D is unclear. Germline V gives CDR1 MGHDK, CDR2 SYGVNS. The CDR3 extends over 12 amino acids. Trimming removed 4 bases from V and 5 bases from J, with 5 bases in between. This CDR3 is CASSALNEKLFF. The DNA of the CDR3 is TGTGCCAGCAGTGCCTTAAATGAAAAACTGTTTTTT.

The J gene is TRBJ2-3, the V gene TRBV30; 9 nucleotides line up with TRBD2. The CDR3 is 13 amino acids. Germline V lookup: CDR1 GTSNPN, CDR2 SVGIG (reference sequence). Germline trimming cut 4 bases from V and 3 bases from J; bases unmatched to any gene: 2. The chain's CDR3 is CAWKTSGTDTQYF. In DNA form, the CDR3 reads TGTGCCTGGAAGACTAGCGGAACAGATACGCAGTATTTT.

The chain links TRBV11-2 to TRBJ2-5; tentatively, D is TRBD2 (7 bases). Trimming cost V 4 bases and J 6 bases, with 18 bases left between them. Germline V gene sequence: CDR1 SGHAT, CDR2 FQNNGV. This CDR3 is built from 15 residues. The CDR3 loop is CASSSQEQGGKTQYF. CDR3 nucleotide sequence: TGTGCCAGCAGCTCCCAAGAACAGGGAGGGAAGACCCAGTACTTC.

The rearrangement uses TRBV10-3 and TRBJ1-2; 7 bases line up with TRBD1. Germline CDR1 is ENHRY and CDR2 is SYGVKD. J lost 4 bases, V lost 5 bases, and 4 bases had no gene match. CDR3 length: 13 amino acids. The CDR3 DNA reads as TGTGCCATCAGTTTGACAGGGACCTATGGCTACACCTTC. Translating gives CAISLTGTYGYTF.

The genes are TRBV27 and TRBJ2-1, with 7 positions matching TRBD2. CDR1 is MNHEY and CDR2 is SMNVEV in the germline V gene (reference sequence). After removal of 6 bases from V and 2 bases from J, the junction contained 7 bases not matched to a gene. The CDR3 totals 15 residues. The CDR3 reads CASRAGGSAYNEQFF. CDR3 DNA: TGTGCCAGCAGGGCGGGCGGGAGCGCCTACAATGAGCAGTTCTTC.

This chain joins TRBV28 and TRBJ1-5; 7 bases are shared with TRBD1. V was clipped by 6 bases and J by 9 bases; unmatched bases: 11. Germline V gene sequence: CDR1 MDHEN, CDR2 SYDVKM. This CDR3 contains 14 residues. As DNA, the CDR3 is TGTGCCAGCAGCCCGACAGGGTACATCAGGCCCCAGCATTTT. This encodes CASSPTGYIRPQHF.

V gene TRBV6-6 combines with J gene TRBJ2-5; D is uncertain. The CDR3 runs 13 residues. The germline V and J ends were trimmed by 6 bases and 4 bases, with 12 bases remaining between them. CDR1 and CDR2 (germline): MNHNY, SVGAGI (reference sequence). CDR3 sequence reads: CASRDRFGETQYF. CDR3 in DNA: TGTGCCAGCAGGGACCGGTTCGGAGAGACCCAGTACTTC.

As regards this clone: Other DNA sequences in the same sample also yield this CDR3. The gene calls are TRBV5-1 and TRBJ2-2; D is ambiguous. CDR1 and CDR2 (germline): SGHRS, YFSETQ. Trimming took off 0 bases at V and 2 bases at J, with 5 bases between the two ends. The CDR3 length is 14 residues. The CDR3 region is CASSLGRNTGELFF. The CDR3, as DNA: TGCGCCAGCAGCTTGGGACGAAACACCGGGGAGCTGTTTTTT.

V usage is TRBV2 and J usage is TRBJ2-1; 10 bases agree with TRBD1. CDR1 is SNHLY and CDR2 is FYNNEI in the germline V gene. V lost 5 bases and J lost 1; bases outside the gene matches: 5. The CDR3 is 16 amino acids. DNA for the CDR3: TGTGCCAGCAGTTCTGACAGGGGGCTTTCCTACAATGAGCAGTTCTTC. Its translation is CASSSDRGLSYNEQFF.

The chain joins TRBV18 to TRBJ1-5; 8 positions match TRBD1. The CDR3 is 16 residues long. Unmatched junction bases numbered 10, after V lost 3 bases and J lost 6 bases. Per the germline V gene, CDR1 is KGHSH and CDR2 is LQKENI. DNA of the CDR3: TGTGCCAGCTCACCTCAGGAGGACAGGGCGGTTCAGCCCCAGCATTTT. This encodes CASSPQEDRAVQPQHF.

The V and J genes are TRBV19 and TRBJ2-5; 9 positions match TRBD2. V was clipped by 6 bases and J by 1 base; unmatched bases: 9. Germline CDR1 LNHDA, CDR2 SQIVND (reference sequence). This CDR3 spans 16 amino acids. The CDR3 region has the DNA TGTGCCAGTAGCAGGGGGACTAGCAGGATCCAAGAGACCCAGTACTTC. This codes for CASSRGTSRIQETQYF.

The rearrangement joins TRBV30 to TRBJ1-1; D not certain. Germline-derived CDR1 and CDR2 are GTSNPN and SVGIG (reference sequence). The V end lost 0 bases, the J end lost 6 bases, and 11 bases lay between the germline ends. The length of the CDR3 is 13 residues. The CDR3 reads CAWSVSVYAEAFF. The CDR3 bases are TGTGCCTGGAGTGTATCGGTGTACGCTGAAGCTTTCTTT.

This chain links TRBV9 with TRBJ2-3; 9 bases map to TRBD2. Germline-derived CDR1 and CDR2 are SGDLS and YYNGEE. CDR3 length equals 18 residues. Trimming took 0 bases from V and 4 from J; bases not matched to a gene: 12. The CDR3 reads CASSVGAAGTSSSDTQYF. As DNA, the CDR3 is TGTGCCAGCAGCGTAGGAGCAGCTGGGACTAGCAGTTCAGATACGCAGTATTTT.

CDR3 in DNA: TGCGCCAGCAGCCCCTCCGGGACTAGCCGTTACAATGAGCAGTTCTTC. It translates to CASSPSGTSRYNEQFF. The V call is TRBV5-1, the J call TRBJ2-1; 9 bases agree with TRBD2. The germline gives CDR1 SGHRS, CDR2 YFSETQ. The CDR3 spans 16 residues. With V trimmed by 4 bases and J by 4 bases, 9 bases remained unmatched.

The rearrangement uses TRBV2 and TRBJ2-1, with TRBD2 matching over 7 bases. The CDR3 covers 16 residues. Per the germline V gene, CDR1 is SNHLY and CDR2 is FYNNEI. J lost 0 bases, V lost 4 bases, and 6 bases had no gene match. CDR3: CASSVRRGSSYNEQFF. The CDR3 DNA reads as TGTGCCAGCAGTGTAAGGCGGGGGAGCTCCTACAATGAGCAGTTCTTC.

The chain recombines TRBV19 with TRBJ2-3, with 9 positions matching TRBD2. The CDR3 runs to 14 residues. Germline V lookup: CDR1 LNHDA, CDR2 SQIVND (reference sequence). V lost 3 bases, J lost 5 bases, and 3 bases stayed unmatched. CDR3 sequence (DNA): TGTGCCAGTAGTATGCTACTAGCGGGAGATACGCAGTATTTT. Amino acid sequence: CASSMLLAGDTQYF.